Listed below are T cell receptor beta chains from one sample, sequenced in a study of cytomegalovirus exposure and HLA in healthy donors. Profiling relied on immunoSEQ multiplex PCR, and the TCRdb table lists in-frame clones only, not all of them. The table lists about 110,000 clones, more than 60% of them singletons. The material sequenced was PBMCs. The receptors originated from a man aged 35 to 55 in good health and CMV-seronegative. CDR3s include the opening cysteine and the closing phenylalanine or tryptophan. Fields, in order: V gene, J gene, clone size, CDR3 protein. Size is omitted from some rows. Given values are once, few, many or a class for expanded clones.

V: TRBV7-9; J: TRBJ1-4; size: NA; CDR3: CASSLDRNEKLFF
V: TRBV5-4; J: TRBJ2-7; size: NA; CDR3: CASSLGLAGGLHYEQYF
V: TRBV18; J: TRBJ2-5; size: NA; CDR3: CASSPRGQETQYF
V: TRBV10-3; J: TRBJ1-3; size: NA; CDR3: CASRGQVSGNTIYF
V: TRBV29-1; J: TRBJ2-1; size: few; CDR3: CSVDILSGGRYEQFF
V: TRBV7-6; J: TRBJ2-5; size: NA; CDR3: CASSITSGGAKVSQYF
V: TRBV5-1; J: TRBJ2-3; size: NA; CDR3: CASSPPIAGGTDTQYF
V: TRBV2; J: TRBJ1-2; size: NA; CDR3: CASRPTGLGGYTF
V: TRBV5-5; J: TRBJ2-3; size: NA; CDR3: CASSPERSTDTQYF
V: TRBV19; J: TRBJ1-6; size: NA; CDR3: CASSWLYNSPLHF
V: TRBV5-1; J: TRBJ2-7; size: NA; CDR3: CASSPPKIYEQYF
V: TRBV7-8; J: TRBJ2-1; size: NA; CDR3: CASSLLQAGALNEQFF
V: TRBV5-1; J: TRBJ1-1; size: few; CDR3: CASSHRRQGVAVATEAFF
V: TRBV7-6; J: TRBJ2-5; size: NA; CDR3: CASSNTGSGETQYF
V: TRBV7-8; J: TRBJ2-1; size: NA; CDR3: CASSLARYSLRLNEQFF
V: TRBV6-1; J: TRBJ1-1; size: NA; CDR3: CASRRGGGTEAFF
V: TRBV5-1; J: TRBJ2-2; size: NA; CDR3: CASSYSGNTGELFF
V: TRBV7-6; J: TRBJ2-3; size: few; CDR3: CASSLWTGTDTQYF
V: TRBV5-1; J: TRBJ1-1; size: NA; CDR3: CASSLAGATEAFF
V: TRBV4-1; J: TRBJ1-1; size: NA; CDR3: CASSQRQDTEAFF
V: TRBV27; J: TRBJ1-2; size: NA; CDR3: CASRTRTGGDRSYGYTF
V: TRBV7-9; J: TRBJ1-1; size: NA; CDR3: CASSFGQGRNTEAFF
V: TRBV5-4; J: TRBJ2-1; size: NA; CDR3: CASSTGLAGYNEQFF
V: TRBV7-9; J: TRBJ2-3; size: few; CDR3: CASSLALGTDTQYF
V: TRBV11-2; J: TRBJ2-5; size: NA; CDR3: CASSLTRRGQGQETQYF
V: TRBV5-1; J: TRBJ2-7; size: NA; CDR3: CASSLDSGGMNEQHF
V: TRBV4-1; J: TRBJ1-1; size: NA; CDR3: CASSQDRVLSEAFF
V: TRBV9; J: TRBJ2-3; size: NA; CDR3: CASSVAARGVVDTQYF
V: TRBV7-6; J: TRBJ1-2; size: NA; CDR3: CASSLGGTGANYGYTF
V: TRBV9; J: TRBJ2-3; size: NA; CDR3: CASSADGQLSTDTQYF
V: TRBV9; J: TRBJ2-2; size: NA; CDR3: CASSVAAGGDTGELFF
V: TRBV19; J: TRBJ2-6; size: NA; CDR3: CASSSWATNVLTF